The 9 T cell receptor beta chains in this list originate from one sample, sequenced in a study of T cell responses to AZD1222 COVID-19 vaccine. Profiled with immunoSEQ multiplex PCR; TCRdb holds only in-frame clones, not every one. The sample contains about 140,000 clones, about 88% of which appear only once. This sample comprised peripheral blood, obtained 28 days after the second AZD1222 dose. The receptors shown here come from an adult who received the AZD1222 COVID-19 vaccine.

The V gene is TRBV30, the J gene TRBJ1-2; TRBD1 matches at 8 bases. This CDR3 spans 13 amino acids. Per germline, CDR1 GTSNPN and CDR2 SVGIG (reference sequence). J was trimmed by 8 bases and V by 5 bases; bases with no gene match: 10. The CDR3 DNA reads TGTGCCTGGGGCGCACAGGGGGGTTTGGGCTACACCTTC. The encoded protein is CAWGAQGGLGYTF.

This clone was picked up a small number of times. J is TRBJ2-1 and V is TRBV7-3; 10 bases line up with TRBD1. The V segment lost 4 bases and the J segment 7 bases; nucleotides outside the gene matches: 7. This CDR3 spans 15 amino acids. Per the germline V gene, CDR1 is SGHTA and CDR2 is FQGTGA. CDR3 sequence: CASSSRLGQGNEQFF. As DNA, the CDR3 is TGTGCCAGCAGCTCAAGGCTGGGACAGGGGAATGAGCAGTTCTTC.

The rearrangement uses TRBV13 and TRBJ1-1, with 9 bases lining up with TRBD1. CDR1 and CDR2 (germline): PRHDT, FYEKMQ (reference sequence). The V gene end was trimmed by 8 bases and the J gene end by 3 bases; junction bases not matched to a gene: 10. The CDR3 spans 15 residues. In nucleotides, the CDR3 is TGTGCCAGCGTCCACGCCGGGACAGGGTACACTGAAGCTTTCTTT. Amino acid sequence: CASVHAGTGYTEAFF.

The chain joins TRBV7-9 to TRBJ2-1, with D possibly matching TRBD2 (6 bases). V was cut by 4 bases and J by 9 bases, with 16 bases left in between. The germline V gene encodes CDR1 SEHNR and CDR2 FQNEAQ (reference sequence). The CDR3 is 14 residues long. The CDR3 DNA follows: TGTGCCAGCAGCTACGTCTCTAGCGTGGGTGAGCAGTTCTTC. It specifies CASSYVSSVGEQFF. The full variable domain, in which reference TRBV7-9 and TRBJ2-1 provide the parts outside the CDR3, is DTGVSQNPRHKITKRGQNVTFRCDPISEHNRLYWYRQTLGQGPEFLTYFQNEAQLEKSRLLSDRFSAERPKGSFSTLEIQRTEQGDSAMYLCASSYVSSVGEQFFGPGTRLTVL.

The chain carries TRBV2 and TRBJ1-5; D is perhaps TRBD1 (5 bases). The CDR3 covers 15 residues. Germline V lookup: CDR1 SNHLY, CDR2 FYNNEI. Trimming left V 6 bases short and J 4 bases short, with 16 bases between. CDR3 sequence: CASRGERLSNQPQHF. In DNA form, the CDR3 reads TGTGCCAGCAGGGGGGAACGGCTTTCAAATCAGCCCCAGCATTTT.

The V and J genes are TRBV18 and TRBJ2-7; D is unresolved. This CDR3 spans 13 amino acids. Trimming removed 3 bases at V and 6 bases at J, with 12 bases between. In germline, CDR1 is KGHSH, CDR2 LQKENI. The CDR3 bases are TGTGCCAGCTCACCGGACGAGGCCTCCGAGCAGTACTTC. Residues: CASSPDEASEQYF.

The gene calls are TRBV18 and TRBJ1-3; D call uncertain. The CDR3 totals 15 residues. V lost 3 bases and J lost 0, with 9 bases in between. Looked up from germline, CDR1 is KGHSH and CDR2 is LQKENI. The CDR3 loop is CASSPELYSGNTIYF. The DNA for the CDR3 is TGTGCCAGCTCACCCGAATTGTACTCTGGAAACACCATATATTTT.

This chain connects TRBV6-2 or TRBV6-3 to TRBJ1-6; a possible D gene is TRBD1 (5 bases). The CDR3 totals 17 residues. Germline-derived CDR1 and CDR2 are MNHEY and SVGEGT. Trimming removed 6 bases from V and 2 bases from J, with 17 bases in between. The CDR3 sequence is CASSLWLTEPYNSPLHF. The CDR3 nucleotides are TGTGCCAGCAGCTTGTGGTTGACAGAACCCTATAATTCACCCCTCCACTTT.

The chain recombines TRBV10-3 with TRBJ1-4; possibly TRBD1 for D (6 bases). Trimming stripped 7 bases from V and 2 bases from J, with 8 bases between. The V gene's germline CDR1 is ENHRY and CDR2 SYGVKD. CDR3 length: 13 amino acids. CDR3 coding DNA: TGTGCCATCAAGCAGGGGACTAATGAAAAACTGTTTTTT. It codes for CAIKQGTNEKLFF.